The 26 T cell receptor beta chains presented below share a single source sample, sequenced in a study of T cells in women clearing cervical HPV infection. This table comes from immunoSEQ multiplex PCR, and its TCRdb copy is limited to in-frame clones, with some not included. The sample is made up of around 19,000 clones, and the top ten hold 5% to 6.5% of it. Material for sequencing was blood buffy coat. Source of these receptors: a woman aged 18 to 69 with a cervical HPV16 infection that either progressed to CIN3+ or cleared (not recorded which).

The CDR3 DNA, read in part, is TGCGCCAGCAGCGACCAGGGGATCCGCGCTGAAAAG. Protein sequence: CASSDQGIRAEK. The CDR3 in its entirety is CASSDQGIRAEKLFF. This sequence joins TRBV5-1 and TRBJ2-2; D may be TRBD1 (6 bases). The CDR3 end falls 3 residues outside the read, so it is completed with the germline J gene. The germline CDR1 and CDR2 sequences are SGHRS and YFSETQ. This CDR3 is built from 15 residues.

Points on this clone: The read halts 3 residues ahead of the CDR3 end, with the missing end drawn from the germline J gene. The J gene is TRBJ2-3, the V gene TRBV6-2 or TRBV6-3; the match to TRBD1 covers 7 bases. Germline CDR1 reads MNHEY; CDR2 reads SVGEGT. The CDR3 is made up of 14 amino acids. Here the CDR3 reads CASSYRAGGETQYF. Partial CDR3 DNA: TGTGCCAGCAGTTACAGGGCAGGGGGAGAGACG.

In the case of this clone: The sequence runs out 3 residues before the end of the CDR3; the remainder is reconstructed from the germline J gene. The V and J genes are TRBV19 and TRBJ2-6; D remains ambiguous. Trimming cost V 5 bases and J 1 base, with 18 bases left between them. CDR3 length: 18 residues. Germline V gene sequence: CDR1 LNHDA, CDR2 SQIVND (reference sequence). The CDR3 DNA, read in part, is TGTGCCAGTAGTCCGGGTACCGTGCGGCAATCTGGGGCCAACGTC. It translates to CASSPGTVRQSGANV. The complete CDR3 reads CASSPGTVRQSGANVLTF.

Concerning this clone: Read sequence stops 3 residues before the CDR3 end, and the germline J gene provides the missing end. Other DNA sequences of this sample code for an identical CDR3. The rearrangement uses TRBV11-2 and TRBJ1-3, with D perhaps TRBD1 (6 bases). Germline loops: CDR1 SGHAT, CDR2 FQNNGV. The V gene lost 1 base and the J gene lost 1 base, with 8 bases spanning the gap. CDR3 length equals 15 residues. CDR3 region: CASSLGTVSGNTIYF. The DNA read from the CDR3 is TGTGCCAGCAGCTTAGGGACAGTGTCTGGAAACACC. The full variable domain, with the rest looked up from reference TRBV11-2 and TRBJ1-3, is EAGVAQSPRYKIIEKRQSVAFWCNPISGHATLYWYQQILGQGPKLLIQFQNNGVVDDSQLPKDRFSAERLKGVDSTLKIQPAKLEDSAVYLCASSLGTVSGNTIYFGEGSWLTVV.

In regard to this clone: The read finishes 3 residues shy of the CDR3 end, and the germline J gene is used to complete it. Other DNA variants within this sample encode the same CDR3. This chain links TRBV2 with TRBJ1-3; the D gene is possibly TRBD1 (5 bases). V was pared by 0 bases and J by 4 bases, with 16 bases between. Germline V gives CDR1 SNHLY, CDR2 FYNNEI. This CDR3 is 17 amino acids long. The CDR3 here is CASSEAGQTLMGNTIYF. CDR3 bases read: TGTGCCAGCAGTGAAGCTGGACAAACCTTGATGGGAAACACC.

Notes on this clone: The CDR3 goes on 3 residues after the read ends, and that part is filled in from the germline J gene. The chain combines TRBV6-2 or TRBV6-3 with TRBJ2-2; D not resolved. There are 16 residues in the CDR3. CDR1 and CDR2 from the germline V gene are MNHEY and SVGEGT. Trimming removed 0 bases at V and 1 base at J, with 9 bases between. The CDR3 is CASSYSRRLNTGELFF. CDR3 DNA, as far as it was read: TGTGCCAGCAGTTACTCCCGCAGGCTGAACACCGGGGAG.

Of note for this clone: The read falls 3 residues short of the CDR3 end, and the missing part is taken from the germline J gene. J is TRBJ1-2 and V is TRBV30; D perhaps matches TRBD1 (5 bases). Germline V gene data show CDR1 as GTSNPN and CDR2 as SVGIG (reference sequence). CDR3 size: 13 residues. V was trimmed by 2 bases and J by 1 base, leaving 8 bases between them. The CDR3: CAWSPGINYGYTF. The CDR3 DNA, read in part, is TGTGCCTGGAGTCCAGGGATTAACTATGGC.

Worth noting for this clone: The CDR3 end falls 3 residues outside the read, so it is completed with the germline J gene. The chain has TRBV30 and TRBJ2-4, with a tentative D call TRBD1 (5 bases). The CDR3 is 13 amino acids. Germline values: CDR1 GTSNPN, CDR2 SVGIG (reference sequence). The CDR3: CAWRSRANQPQYF. The DNA read from the CDR3 is TGTGCCTGGAGATCCAGGGCCAATCAGCCT.

Points on this clone: The observed sequence ends 3 residues before the CDR3 terminus, with the missing tail filled in from the germline J gene. The chain carries TRBV12-3 or TRBV12-4 and TRBJ2-3, with 7 bases that match TRBD1. The CDR3 length is 16 residues. V was clipped by 1 base and J by 8 bases; unmatched bases: 12. CDR3 DNA (partial): TGTGCCAGCAGTTTAGGGCGTCGGACAGGCCTGGTTACG. It translates to CASSLGRRTGLVT. The full CDR3 reads CASSLGRRTGLVTQYF.

Concerning this clone itself: With the read ending 3 residues before the CDR3 end, the germline J gene is used to fill in that end. Other DNA sequences within the sample encode an identical CDR3. The rearrangement uses TRBV30 and TRBJ1-3; 7 nucleotides line up with TRBD1. Germline V gives CDR1 GTSNPN, CDR2 SVGIG (reference sequence). J lost 0 bases, V lost 0 bases, and 8 bases had no gene match. The CDR3 consists of 17 residues. The CDR3 spells CAWSVQGGTVSGNTIYF. The CDR3 bases that were read are TGTGCCTGGAGTGTACAGGGAGGGACAGTCTCTGGAAACACC.

For this clone: The CDR3 end is not reached by the read, which stops 3 residues before it; the germline J gene fills it in. The chain carries TRBV6-1 and TRBJ2-2; D is possibly TRBD2 (6 bases). Germline V lookup: CDR1 MNHNS, CDR2 SASEGT. The CDR3 has 15 residues. CDR3 residues: CASSELGGVGSPLFF. The sequenced part of the CDR3 DNA is TGTGCCAGCAGTGAACTAGGAGGGGTTGGGTCACCG.

According to its frequency, this clone is medium-sized. The sequenced part of the CDR3 DNA is TGTGCCAGTAGCGGGACTAGCGGGCGGTCTTCCCTGAGGGAGACC. Translated, it gives CASSGTSGRSSLRET. The entire CDR3 is CASSGTSGRSSLRETQYF. This chain links TRBV19 with TRBJ2-5; 12 bases map to TRBD2. The missing CDR3 end, 3 residues past where the read stops, is filled in from the germline J gene. The V gene end was trimmed by 6 bases and the J gene end by 5 bases; junction bases not matched to a gene: 16. From germline, CDR1 is LNHDA and CDR2 SQIVND (reference sequence). The CDR3 totals 18 residues. The full variable domain, completed using reference TRBV19 and TRBJ2-5, is DGGITQSPKYLFRKEGQNVTLSCEQNLNHDAMYWYRQDPGQGLRLIYYSQIVNDFQKGDIAEGYSVSREKKESFPLTVTSAQKNPTAFYLCASSGTSGRSSLRETQYFGPGTRLLVL.

With regard to this clone: The read gets to within 3 residues of the CDR3 end, and the germline J gene fills in the rest. This chain joins TRBV20-1 and TRBJ2-2; maybe TRBD2 (5 bases). V lost 1 base and J 6 bases, leaving 6 bases between the germline ends. Per the germline V gene, CDR1 is DFQATT and CDR2 is SNEGSKA (reference sequence). The CDR3 totals 12 residues. The CDR3: CSARAGSGELFF. CDR3 DNA, as far as it was read: TGCAGTGCTAGAGCGGGGTCCGGGGAG.

For this clone: One end of the junction varies from germline; a read error may be responsible. From the germline J gene comes the end of the CDR3, since the read stops 3 residues before it. V is TRBV4-2 and J is TRBJ2-1, with TRBD1 matching 8 bases. This CDR3 contains 15 residues. Per germline, CDR1 LGHNA and CDR2 YNFKEQ. Incomplete CDR3 DNA: TGCGCCAGCAGCCACGGACAGGGTTCGTTGAATGAG. Encoded protein: CASSHGQGSLNE. The whole CDR3 protein is CASSHGQGSLNEQFF.

With respect to this clone: The read terminates 3 residues before the CDR3 end, so the remaining end is supplied by the germline J gene. The gene calls are TRBV5-1 and TRBJ2-2, with 9 bases that match TRBD1. The germline CDR1 and CDR2 sequences are SGHRS and YFSETQ. The CDR3 loop spans 14 amino acids. V shed 4 bases, J shed 6 bases, and the junction held 4 bases outside the gene matches. CDR3 DNA (partial): TGCGCCAGCAGCCTCGGGACAGGGTCCGGGGAG. Its protein is CASSLGTGSGE. In full, the CDR3 is CASSLGTGSGELFF. The entire variable domain, with the rest obtained from reference TRBV5-1 and TRBJ2-2, is as follows: KAGVTQTPRYLIKTRGQQVTLSCSPISGHRSVSWYQQTPGQGLQFLFEYFSETQRNKGNFPGRFSGRQFSNSRSEMNVSTLELGDSALYLCASSLGTGSGELFFGEGSRLTVL.

As regards this clone: Read data end 3 residues before the CDR3 end; the end is taken from the germline J gene. The gene calls are TRBV7-2 and TRBJ1-2; D unclear. This CDR3 spans 14 amino acids. Per germline, CDR1 SGHTA and CDR2 FQGNSA. The CDR3 is CASSLAQSSEDYTF. The covered CDR3 bases are TGTGCCAGCAGCTTAGCGCAGAGTTCAGAAGAC.

About this clone itself: The read terminates 3 residues before the CDR3 end, so the remaining end is supplied by the germline J gene. The J gene is TRBJ1-2, the V gene TRBV2; D is possibly TRBD1 (5 bases). Germline loops: CDR1 SNHLY, CDR2 FYNNEI. Trimming took 4 bases from V and 2 from J, leaving 8 bases between them. The CDR3 sequence is 13 residues long. The sequenced part of the CDR3 DNA is TGTGCCAGCAGTGTGACAGAGAACTATGGC. Translating gives CASSVTENYG. The CDR3 in its entirety is CASSVTENYGYTF.

Concerning this clone: Read coverage stops 3 residues before the CDR3 terminus; the germline J gene supplies the remainder. This chain links TRBV7-9 with TRBJ2-3, with a weak D call TRBD2 (6 bases). The CDR3 length is 12 residues. Germline assignment: CDR1 SEHNR and CDR2 FQNEAQ (reference sequence). Here the CDR3 reads CASTKGGQPQYF. Partial CDR3 DNA: TGTGCCAGCACCAAAGGAGGGCAGCCG.

Regarding this clone: The missing CDR3 end, 3 residues past where the read stops, is filled in from the germline J gene. V is TRBV19 and J is TRBJ1-4, with 9 bases matching TRBD1. CDR3 size: 15 residues. Germline assignment: CDR1 LNHDA and CDR2 SQIVND (reference sequence). The CDR3 bases that were read are TGTGCCAGTAGACCTTCGGACAGGGGTAATTCACCA. Protein sequence: CASRPSDRGNSP. Given in full, the CDR3 is CASRPSDRGNSPLFF.

A word on this clone: Read coverage stops 3 residues before the CDR3 terminus; the germline J gene supplies the remainder. The rearrangement uses TRBV11-2 and TRBJ1-3; TRBD1 matches at 9 bases. Germline CDR1 reads SGHAT; CDR2 reads FQNNGV. V shed 4 bases, J shed 0 bases, and the junction held 1 base outside the gene matches. The CDR3 length is 15 residues. CDR3 bases read: TGTGCCAGCAGCTGGGACAGGGCCTCTGGAAACACC. Its protein is CASSWDRASGNT. The full-length CDR3 reads as CASSWDRASGNTIYF.

To note about this clone: The read gets to within 3 residues of the CDR3 end, and the germline J gene fills in the rest. The chain links TRBV7-2 to TRBJ1-2; maybe TRBD1 (5 bases). Per the germline V gene, CDR1 is SGHTA and CDR2 is FQGNSA. The length of the CDR3 is 13 residues. The covered CDR3 bases are TGTGCCAGCAGCTTAGCGACAGTTGGTGAC. Translation: CASSLATVGD. The whole CDR3 region reads CASSLATVGDYTF.

The CDR3 sequence is CASSLVGKRMTDTQYF. The covered CDR3 bases are TGTGCCAGCAGTTTAGTGGGGAAGCGGATGACAGATACG. J is TRBJ2-3 and V is TRBV28; D possibly corresponds to TRBD2 (5 bases). The read gets to within 3 residues of the CDR3 end, and the germline J gene fills in the rest. The germline V gene has CDR1 MDHEN and CDR2 SYDVKM. The CDR3 is made up of 16 amino acids. Trimming stripped 2 bases from V and 3 bases from J, with 15 bases between.

A remark on this clone: From the germline J gene comes the end of the CDR3, since the read stops 3 residues before it. The V call is TRBV12-5, the J call TRBJ2-3, with 8 bases identical to TRBD1. J lost 6 bases, V lost 0 bases, and 5 bases had no gene match. Germline V CDR1 and CDR2: LGHNT, FRNRAP. This CDR3 is built from 15 residues. The CDR3 here is CASGLVEDRADTQYF. Incomplete CDR3 DNA: TGTGCTAGTGGTTTGGTAGAGGACAGGGCGGATACG.

Notes on this clone: The read falls 3 residues short of the CDR3 end, and the missing part is taken from the germline J gene. The rearrangement joins TRBV5-6 to TRBJ1-1, with D possibly TRBD1 on 5 matching bases. Germline V gene sequence: CDR1 SGHDT, CDR2 YYEEEE. The CDR3 contains 14 residues. The V gene lost 5 bases and the J gene lost 0 bases, with 11 bases spanning the gap. This CDR3 reads CASSPGHMNTEAFF. The DNA read from the CDR3 is TGTGCCAGCAGTCCCGGACACATGAACACTGAA.

On this clone itself: The read finishes 3 residues shy of the CDR3 end, and the germline J gene is used to complete it. The chain links TRBV2 to TRBJ2-1; D is uncertain. The CDR3 runs to 14 residues. Germline V gives CDR1 SNHLY, CDR2 FYNNEI. V shed 10 bases and J shed 0 bases, with 13 bases lying between them. CDR3 in amino acids: CATFAASSYNEQFF. The CDR3 bases that were read are TGTGCCACCTTCGCGGCGAGCTCCTACAATGAG.

Worth noting for this clone: Read sequence stops 3 residues before the CDR3 end, and the germline J gene provides the missing end. The chain uses TRBV5-6 and TRBJ2-2, with D tentatively TRBD1 (5 bases). Trimming took off 7 bases at V and 7 bases at J, with 20 bases between the two ends. The CDR3 is 15 amino acids. Germline V gene lookup returns CDR1 SGHDT and CDR2 YYEEEE. CDR3 in amino acids: CASPPSWGSDGELFF. CDR3 DNA (partial): TGTGCCAGCCCCCCCTCGTGGGGCTCAGACGGGGAG.